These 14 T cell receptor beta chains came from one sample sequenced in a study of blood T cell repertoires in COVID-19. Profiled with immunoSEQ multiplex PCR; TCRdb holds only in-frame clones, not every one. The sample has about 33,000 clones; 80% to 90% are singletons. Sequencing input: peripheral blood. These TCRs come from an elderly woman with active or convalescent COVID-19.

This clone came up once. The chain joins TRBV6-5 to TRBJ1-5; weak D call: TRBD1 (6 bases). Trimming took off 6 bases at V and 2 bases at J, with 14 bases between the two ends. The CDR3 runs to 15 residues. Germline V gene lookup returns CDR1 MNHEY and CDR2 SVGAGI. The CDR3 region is CASRSQQGGNQPQHF. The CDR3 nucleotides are TGTGCCAGCAGGTCCCAACAGGGAGGCAATCAGCCCCAGCATTTT.

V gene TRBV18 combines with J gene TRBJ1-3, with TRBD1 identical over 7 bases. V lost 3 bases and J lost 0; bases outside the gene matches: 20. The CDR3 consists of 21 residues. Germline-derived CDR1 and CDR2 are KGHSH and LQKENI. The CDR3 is CASSPYMTGNFNSGSGNTIYF. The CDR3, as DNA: TGTGCCAGCTCACCCTATATGACAGGGAACTTTAATTCCGGCTCTGGAAACACCATATATTTT.

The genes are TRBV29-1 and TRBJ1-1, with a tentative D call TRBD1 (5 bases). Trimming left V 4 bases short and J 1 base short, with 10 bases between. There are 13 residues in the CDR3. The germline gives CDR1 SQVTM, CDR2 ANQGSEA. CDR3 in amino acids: CSVAQGRNTEAFF. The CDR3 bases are TGCAGCGTTGCTCAGGGCAGGAACACTGAAGCTTTCTTT.

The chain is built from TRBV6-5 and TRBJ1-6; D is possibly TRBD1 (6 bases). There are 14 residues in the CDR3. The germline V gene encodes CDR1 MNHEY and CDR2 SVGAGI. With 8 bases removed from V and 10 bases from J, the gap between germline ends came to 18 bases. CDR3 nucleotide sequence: TGTGCCAGCTGCAAGGGACAAACGGGATCACCCCTCCACTTT. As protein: CASCKGQTGSPLHF.

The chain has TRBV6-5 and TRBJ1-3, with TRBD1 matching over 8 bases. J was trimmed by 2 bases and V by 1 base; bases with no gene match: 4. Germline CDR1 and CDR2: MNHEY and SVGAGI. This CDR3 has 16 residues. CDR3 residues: CASSYYQGAAGNTIYF. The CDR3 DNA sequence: TGTGCCAGCAGTTACTATCAGGGGGCGGCTGGAAACACCATATATTTT.

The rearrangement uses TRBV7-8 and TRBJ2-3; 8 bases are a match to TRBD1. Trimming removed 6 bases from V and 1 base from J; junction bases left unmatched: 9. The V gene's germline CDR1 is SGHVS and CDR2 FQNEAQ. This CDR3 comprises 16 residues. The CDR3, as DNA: TGTGCCAGCAGTCCCCAGGGGGCGCGAGGCACAGATACGCAGTATTTT. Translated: CASSPQGARGTDTQYF.

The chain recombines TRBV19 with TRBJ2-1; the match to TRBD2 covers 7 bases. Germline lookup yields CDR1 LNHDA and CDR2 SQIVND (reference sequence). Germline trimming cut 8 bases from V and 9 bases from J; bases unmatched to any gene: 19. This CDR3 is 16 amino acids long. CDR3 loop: CASHSASAGRGGEQFF. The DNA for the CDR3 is TGTGCCAGTCACTCAGCGTCCGCGGGGCGCGGGGGTGAGCAGTTCTTC.

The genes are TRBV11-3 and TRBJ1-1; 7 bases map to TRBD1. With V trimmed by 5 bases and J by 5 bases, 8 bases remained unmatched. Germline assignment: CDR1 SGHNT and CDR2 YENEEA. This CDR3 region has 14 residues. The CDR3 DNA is TGTGCCAGCAGCATACCTTCAGGGGGGACTGAAGCTTTCTTT. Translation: CASSIPSGGTEAFF.

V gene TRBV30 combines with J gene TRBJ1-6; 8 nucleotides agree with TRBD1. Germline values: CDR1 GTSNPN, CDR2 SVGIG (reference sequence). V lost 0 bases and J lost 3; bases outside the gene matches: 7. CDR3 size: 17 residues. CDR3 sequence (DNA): TGTGCCTGGAGTGTACCAGGACAGGGATACTATAATTCACCCCTCCACTTT. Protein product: CAWSVPGQGYYNSPLHF.

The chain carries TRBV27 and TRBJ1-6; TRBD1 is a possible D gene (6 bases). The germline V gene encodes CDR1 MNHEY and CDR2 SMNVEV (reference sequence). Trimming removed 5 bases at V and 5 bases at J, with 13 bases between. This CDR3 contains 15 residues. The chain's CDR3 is CASSPPDRDNSPLHF. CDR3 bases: TGTGCCAGCAGTCCCCCGGACAGAGATAATTCACCCCTCCACTTT.

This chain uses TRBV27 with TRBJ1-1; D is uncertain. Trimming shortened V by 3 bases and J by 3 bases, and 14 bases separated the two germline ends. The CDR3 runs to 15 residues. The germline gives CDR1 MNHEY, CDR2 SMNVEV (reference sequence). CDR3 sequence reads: CASSFSTLADTEAFF. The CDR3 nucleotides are TGTGCCAGCAGTTTTTCGACTCTGGCGGACACTGAAGCTTTCTTT.

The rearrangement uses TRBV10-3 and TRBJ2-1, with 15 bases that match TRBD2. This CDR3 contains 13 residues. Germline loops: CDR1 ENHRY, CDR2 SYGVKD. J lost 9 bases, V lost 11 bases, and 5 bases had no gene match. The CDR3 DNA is TGTGCCGGGGGACTAGCGGGGGGAGGTGAGCAGTTCTTC. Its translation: CAGGLAGGGEQFF.

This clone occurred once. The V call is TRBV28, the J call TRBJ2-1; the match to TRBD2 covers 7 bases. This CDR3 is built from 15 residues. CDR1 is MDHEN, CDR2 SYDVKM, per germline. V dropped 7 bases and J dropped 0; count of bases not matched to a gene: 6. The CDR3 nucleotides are TGTGCCAGCACCCTGGCTAGCGGCTCCTACAATGAGCAGTTCTTC. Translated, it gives CASTLASGSYNEQFF.

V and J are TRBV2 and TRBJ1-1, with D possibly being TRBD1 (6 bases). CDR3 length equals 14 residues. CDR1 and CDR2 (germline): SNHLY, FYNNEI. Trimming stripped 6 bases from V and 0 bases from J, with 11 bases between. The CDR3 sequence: CASSHRALNTEAFF. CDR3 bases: TGTGCCAGCAGCCACAGGGCCCTGAACACTGAAGCTTTCTTT.